One sample yielded the 8 T cell receptor beta chains listed below, sequenced in a study of cytomegalovirus exposure and HLA in healthy donors. PCR used 60 Vbeta primers and 13 Jbeta primers. Method: immunoSEQ multiplex PCR; TCRdb's copy keeps in-frame clones and lacks some. Of fewer than 140,000 clones in the sample, around 75% were seen once. Material for sequencing was PBMCs. The receptor set was obtained from a female donor in good health and CMV-seronegative.

In its sample, this clone was seen a few times. The V and J genes are TRBV10-2 and TRBJ2-7, with D unclear. CDR1 and CDR2 from the germline V gene are WSHSY and SAAADI. V lost 3 bases and J 1 base, leaving 13 bases between the germline ends. The CDR3 has 15 amino acids. The CDR3 protein is CASSDNYRSSYEQYF. In nucleotides, the CDR3 is TGCGCCAGCAGTGACAACTACCGATCATCCTACGAGCAGTACTTC.

The sample holds one count of this clone. The genes are TRBV27 and TRBJ2-5; D perhaps matches TRBD2 (6 bases). The CDR3 covers 13 residues. Trimming took 3 bases from V and 5 from J, leaving 10 bases between them. The germline V gene has CDR1 MNHEY and CDR2 SMNVEV (reference sequence). The CDR3 spells CASSFGGRETQYF. CDR3 in DNA: TGTGCCAGCAGTTTCGGAGGGAGGGAGACCCAGTACTTC.

The chain is built from TRBV5-1 and TRBJ2-2, with D maybe TRBD2 (6 bases). V lost 4 bases to trimming and J lost 1 base, with 11 bases between them. Germline V gives CDR1 SGHRS, CDR2 YFSETQ. CDR3 length: 15 amino acids. The CDR3, as DNA: TGCGCCAGCAGCGGCCTAGCGCAGAACACCGGGGAGCTGTTTTTT. As protein: CASSGLAQNTGELFF.

V is TRBV5-4 and J is TRBJ2-1; D is perhaps TRBD1 (5 bases). Germline V gives CDR1 SGHNT, CDR2 YYREEE (reference sequence). This CDR3 is built from 14 residues. Trimming pared 0 bases from V and 5 bases from J, leaving 9 bases between. The DNA for the CDR3 is TGTGCCAGCAGCTTGGGCCAGGGCCACAATGAGCAGTTCTTC. This encodes CASSLGQGHNEQFF.

This sequence joins TRBV18 and TRBJ2-7; 9 bases match TRBD1. This CDR3 comprises 17 residues. With 2 bases clipped from V and 5 bases from J, the junction kept 13 bases outside the gene matches. CDR1 and CDR2 (germline): KGHSH, LQKENI. The CDR3 here is CASSPGSVTGGNHEQYF. CDR3 DNA: TGTGCCAGCTCACCAGGTTCGGTGACAGGGGGGAACCACGAGCAGTACTTC.

The chain employs TRBV29-1 and TRBJ2-7; D is uncertain. Germline V CDR1 and CDR2: SQVTM, ANQGSEA. CDR3 length equals 11 residues. Trimming took off 5 bases at V and 1 base at J, with 6 bases between the two ends. CDR3 in DNA: TGCAGCGTTTCTGAGTCCTACGAGCAGTACTTC. Amino acid sequence: CSVSESYEQYF.

This chain connects TRBV5-1 to TRBJ2-6; D perhaps matches TRBD1 (5 bases). Germline V CDR1 and CDR2: SGHRS, YFSETQ. This CDR3 region has 16 residues. Trimming left V 4 bases short and J 2 bases short, with 13 bases between. In nucleotides, the CDR3 is TGCGCCAGCAGCGTCCCCCAGGGAACTGGGGCCAACGTCCTGACTTTC. Protein: CASSVPQGTGANVLTF.

The J gene is TRBJ2-1, the V gene TRBV5-1; 9 positions agree with TRBD2. The CDR3 has 16 amino acids. The V segment lost 0 bases and the J segment 2 bases; nucleotides outside the gene matches: 3. In germline, CDR1 is SGHRS, CDR2 YFSETQ. CDR3 region: CASSLVASGTYNEQFF. CDR3 nucleotides: TGCGCCAGCAGCTTGGTGGCTAGCGGGACCTACAATGAGCAGTTCTTC.